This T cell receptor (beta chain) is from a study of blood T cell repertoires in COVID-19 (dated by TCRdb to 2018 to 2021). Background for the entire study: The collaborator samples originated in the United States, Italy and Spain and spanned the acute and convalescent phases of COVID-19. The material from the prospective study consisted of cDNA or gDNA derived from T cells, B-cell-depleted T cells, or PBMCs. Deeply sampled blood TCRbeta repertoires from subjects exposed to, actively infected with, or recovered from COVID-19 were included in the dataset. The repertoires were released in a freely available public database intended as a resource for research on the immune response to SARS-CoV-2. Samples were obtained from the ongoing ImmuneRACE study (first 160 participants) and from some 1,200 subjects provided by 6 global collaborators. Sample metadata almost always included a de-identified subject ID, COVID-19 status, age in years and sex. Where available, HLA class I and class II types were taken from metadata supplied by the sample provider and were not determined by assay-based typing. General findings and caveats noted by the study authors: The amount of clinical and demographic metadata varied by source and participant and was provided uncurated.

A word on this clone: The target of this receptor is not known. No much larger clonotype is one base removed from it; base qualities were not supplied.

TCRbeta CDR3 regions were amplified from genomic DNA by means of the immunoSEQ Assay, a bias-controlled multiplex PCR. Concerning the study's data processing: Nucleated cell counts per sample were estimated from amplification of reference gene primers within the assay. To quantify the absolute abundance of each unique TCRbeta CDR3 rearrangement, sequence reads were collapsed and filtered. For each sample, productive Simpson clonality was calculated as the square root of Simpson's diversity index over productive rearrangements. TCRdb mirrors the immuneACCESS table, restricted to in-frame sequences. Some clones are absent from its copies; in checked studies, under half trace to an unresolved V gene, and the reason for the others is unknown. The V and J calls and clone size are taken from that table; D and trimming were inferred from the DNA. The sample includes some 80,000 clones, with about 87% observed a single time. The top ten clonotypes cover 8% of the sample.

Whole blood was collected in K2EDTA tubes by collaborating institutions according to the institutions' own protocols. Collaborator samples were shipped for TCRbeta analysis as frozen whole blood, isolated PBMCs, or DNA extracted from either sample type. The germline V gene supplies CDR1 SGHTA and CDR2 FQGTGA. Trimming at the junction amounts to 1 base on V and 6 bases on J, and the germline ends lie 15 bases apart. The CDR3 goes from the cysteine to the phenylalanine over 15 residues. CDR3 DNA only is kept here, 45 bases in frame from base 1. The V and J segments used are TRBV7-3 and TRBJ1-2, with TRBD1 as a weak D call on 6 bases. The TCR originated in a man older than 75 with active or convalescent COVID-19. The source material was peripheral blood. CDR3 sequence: CASSLNPGVSDGYTF. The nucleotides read TGTGCCAGCAGCTTAAACCCAGGGGTTTCTGATGGCTACACCTTC.